The T cell receptor beta chain under discussion was sequenced for a study of a mutant IDH1 vaccine in newly diagnosed glioma (dated by TCRdb to the early 2020s). Some background on the complete study: Vaccination began 4-6 weeks after radiotherapy alone, or alongside temozolomide cycles in the chemotherapy-containing groups. Of the roughly 34 treated patients, roughly 62% were male and 37.5% were female, and the mean age was 40.4 years. Prior to enrollment, patients had been given standard therapy consisting of radiotherapy alone, temozolomide alone, or radiochemotherapy with temozolomide, with the combination given to most patients. Visit V12 was the week-35 safety follow-up and visit V13 was the week-47 end of study. Peripheral blood was collected at six visits: V03 (baseline), V05, V07, V10, V12 and V13. Longitudinal TCRB deep sequencing was performed for roughly 27 treated patients wherever samples were available for exploratory analyses. The research as a whole found: Immune responses induced by the vaccine were seen in more than 85% of patients across multiple MHC alleles. The authors stated that sample limitations prevented analyses of patient blood samples from being reproduced. Pseudoprogression seemed to be unrelated to changes in the top peripheral T cell clonotypes found by TCRB sequencing. Availability determined which PBMC samples were chosen for TCRB deep sequencing.

The sample's time point label is to be understood as: week 47, end of study. A 20-mer mutant IDH1 peptide at 300 micrograms in Montanide made up each vaccine dose, which was injected subcutaneously together with topical imiquimod. Eight vaccinations were administered to patients in weeks 1, 3, 5, 7, 11, 15, 19 and 23, corresponding to visits V03 through V10. Donors had newly diagnosed WHO grade 3 or 4 IDH1-mutant astrocytomas with loss of nuclear ATRX. The samples were drawn from NOA16, a multicentre, single-arm, open-label phase I trial in Germany that tested a mutant IDH1 peptide vaccine in humans for the first time. Genomic DNA for TCRB sequencing was extracted from EDTA blood using the DNeasy Blood and Tissue Kit. For this clone: The antigen it recognizes is unknown. Base-call qualities are not available, and no considerably larger clone is one nucleotide away.

The junction shows trimming of 1 base on V and 0 bases on J, plus 9 bases between the germline ends. The CDR3 measures 16 amino acids from cysteine to phenylalanine. Left in the record is the CDR3 DNA by itself, 48 bases read in frame from the first base. Taken from the germline V gene, the CDR1 and CDR2 loops are KGHSH and LQKENI. Library preparation employed the immunoSEQ multiplex PCR assay. Rearranged TCR beta chain sequences were amplified using the hsTCRB Kit according to the manufacturer's protocol. TCRB libraries were sequenced on an Illumina MiSeq. From the authors' description of their analysis: The proprietary platform of the kit vendor was used for demultiplexing, trimming and gene mapping. Sourced from immuneACCESS, this table was stored by TCRdb with only in-frame sequences that have V and J called. A share of the clones is absent; for the studies checked, an unresolved V gene accounts for under half, and the remainder has no known explanation. V, J and clone size are those of that table, while D and trimming were read from the DNA. The sample yields roughly 86,000 clones; approximately 78% were counted once. 5.2% of the sample is in the top ten clones.

The sample consisted of PBMCs, taken from a glioma patient whose treatment included an IDH1 peptide vaccine. The chain was built from TRBV18 and TRBJ1-4; the D gene assignment is ambiguous. This TCR was recovered from a man in his forties with glioma. CDR3 reads: CASSPQVATTNEKLFF. At the DNA level, the sequence is TGTGCCAGCTCACCACAGGTTGCCACAACTAATGAAAAACTGTTTTTT.